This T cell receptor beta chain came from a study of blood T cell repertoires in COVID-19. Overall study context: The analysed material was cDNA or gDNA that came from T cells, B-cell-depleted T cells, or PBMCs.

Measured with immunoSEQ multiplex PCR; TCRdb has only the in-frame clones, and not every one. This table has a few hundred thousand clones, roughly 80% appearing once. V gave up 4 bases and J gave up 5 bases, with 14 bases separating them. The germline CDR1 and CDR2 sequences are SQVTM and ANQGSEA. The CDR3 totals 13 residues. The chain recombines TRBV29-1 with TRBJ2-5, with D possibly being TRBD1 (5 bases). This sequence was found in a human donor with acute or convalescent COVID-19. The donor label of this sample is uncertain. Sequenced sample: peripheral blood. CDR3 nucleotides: TGCAGCGTTGTTAGGGGCGCAGGGGAGACCCAGTACTTC. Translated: CSVVRGAGETQYF.